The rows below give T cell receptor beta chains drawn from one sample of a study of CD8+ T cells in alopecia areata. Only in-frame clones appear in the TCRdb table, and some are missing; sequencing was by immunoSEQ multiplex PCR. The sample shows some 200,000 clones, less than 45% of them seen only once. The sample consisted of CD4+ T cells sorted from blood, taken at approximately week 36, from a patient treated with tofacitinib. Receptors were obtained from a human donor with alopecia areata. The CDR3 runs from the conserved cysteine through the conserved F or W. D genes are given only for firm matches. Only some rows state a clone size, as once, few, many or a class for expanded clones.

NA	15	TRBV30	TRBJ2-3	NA	TGTGCCTGGACACCTTTTGGGGGTGTGACAGATACGCAGTATTTT	CAWTPFGGVTDTQYF
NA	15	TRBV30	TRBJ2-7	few	TGTGCCTGGAGTGTGGCGGACTGGAGCTCCTACGAGCAGTACTTC	CAWSVADWSSYEQYF
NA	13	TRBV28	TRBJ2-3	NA	TGTGCCAGCAGTTTAGCTCGGACAGATACGCAGTATTTT	CASSLARTDTQYF
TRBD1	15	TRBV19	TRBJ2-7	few	TGTGCCAGTACCTCGACCCAGGACAGGGGGAAAGAGCAGTACTTC	CASTSTQDRGKEQYF
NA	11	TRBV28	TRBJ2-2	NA	TGTGCCAGCAGTTTGGCCGGGGAGCTGTTTTTT	CASSLAGELFF
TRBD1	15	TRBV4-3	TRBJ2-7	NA	TGCGCCAGCAGCCTCCGGGACAGCGATGCCTACGAGCAGTACTTC	CASSLRDSDAYEQYF
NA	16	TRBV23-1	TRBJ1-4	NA	TGCGCCAGCAGGCGGCCCGAGGGGATCACTAATGAAAAACTGTTTTTT	CASRRPEGITNEKLFF
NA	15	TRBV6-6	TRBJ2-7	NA	TGTGCCAGCAGCAACCCAGCCGGGGGTGACTACGAGCAGTACTTC	CASSNPAGGDYEQYF
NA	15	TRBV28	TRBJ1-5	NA	TGTGCCAGCAGTTTTCAAGTGGCAGGCAATCAGCCCCAGCATTTT	CASSFQVAGNQPQHF
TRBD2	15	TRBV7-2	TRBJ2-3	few	TGTGCCAGCAGCTTAAGGCGGGAGCGGGCAGATACGCAGTATTTT	CASSLRRERADTQYF
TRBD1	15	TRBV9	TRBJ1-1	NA	TGTGCCAGCAGCGTAGGCACAGGGGATGGCACTGAAGCTTTCTTT	CASSVGTGDGTEAFF
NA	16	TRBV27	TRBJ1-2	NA	TGTGCCAGCAGTTCACATATTCGGGCCCGAAGGGATGGCTACACCTTC	CASSSHIRARRDGYTF
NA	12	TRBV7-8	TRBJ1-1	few	TGTGCCAGCAGCTTTTCGGTCTCAGGAGCTTTCTTT	CASSFSVSGAFF
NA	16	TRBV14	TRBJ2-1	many	TGTGCCAGCAGCCCCCTTAGCCACCGCTCCTACAATGAGCAGTTCTTC	CASSPLSHRSYNEQFF
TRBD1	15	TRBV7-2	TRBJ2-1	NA	TGTGCCAGCAGCTGGACCGGGACAGGTAACAATGAGCAGTTCTTC	CASSWTGTGNNEQFF
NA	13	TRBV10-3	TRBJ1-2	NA	TGTGCCATCAGTGACGGGACGAACTATGGCTACACCTTC	CAISDGTNYGYTF
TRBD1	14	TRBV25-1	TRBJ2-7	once	TGTGCCAGCAGTGACTCTCGGGACAGCTACGAGCAGTACTTC	CASSDSRDSYEQYF
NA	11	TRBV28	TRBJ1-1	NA	TGTGCCAGCAGTGAAGAGAGGAAAGCTTTCTTT	CASSEERKAFF
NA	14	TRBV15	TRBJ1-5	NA	TGTGCCACCAGCAGAGAGCCCCTAGCCCAGCCCCAGCATTTT	CATSREPLAQPQHF
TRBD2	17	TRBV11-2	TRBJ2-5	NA	TGTGCCAGCAGCCTCTCCACTAGCGGCCCCTCCCAAGAGACCCAGTACTTC	CASSLSTSGPSQETQYF
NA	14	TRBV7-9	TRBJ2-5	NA	TGTGCCAGCAGCTTAGGAGGGGCCCAAGAGACCCAGTACTTC	CASSLGGAQETQYF
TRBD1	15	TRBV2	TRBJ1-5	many	TGTGCCAGCCTCTTGGATACAGGGGGCAATCAGCCCCAGCATTTT	CASLLDTGGNQPQHF
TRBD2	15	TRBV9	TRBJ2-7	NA	TGTGCCAGCAGCGTGGGGGAGGGCCGTTGGGACGAGCAGTACTTC	CASSVGEGRWDEQYF
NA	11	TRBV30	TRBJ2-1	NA	TGTGCCTGGATAATCACGAATGAGCAGTTCTTC	CAWIITNEQFF
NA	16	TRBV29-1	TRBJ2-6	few	TGCAGCGTTTTACCCGGGGGATACTCTGGGGCCAACGTCCTGACTTTC	CSVLPGGYSGANVLTF
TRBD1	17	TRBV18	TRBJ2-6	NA	TGTGCCAGCTCACCGGCGCAGGGGGCAAGAGGGGCCAACGTCCTGACTTTC	CASSPAQGARGANVLTF
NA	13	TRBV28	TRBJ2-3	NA	TGTGCCAGCAGTTCCGGGACCACAGATACGCAGTATTTT	CASSSGTTDTQYF
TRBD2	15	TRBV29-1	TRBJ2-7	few	TGCAGCGTTTCAGGTGGGGATAGCGGGTCCTACGAGCAGTACTTC	CSVSGGDSGSYEQYF
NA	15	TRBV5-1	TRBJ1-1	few	TGCGCCAGCAGCTTGGTGGGCCGAGAGAACACTGAAGCTTTCTTT	CASSLVGRENTEAFF
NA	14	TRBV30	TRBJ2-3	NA	TGTGCCTGGAGTAAGGGCAGGGACACAGATACGCAGTATTTT	CAWSKGRDTDTQYF
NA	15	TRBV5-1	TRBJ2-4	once	TGCGCCAGCAGCTTATCTCTTCAGGCCAAAAACATTCAGTACTTC	CASSLSLQAKNIQYF
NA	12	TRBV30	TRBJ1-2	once	TGTGCCTGGAGTGGAGACGTCTATGGCTACACCTTC	CAWSGDVYGYTF
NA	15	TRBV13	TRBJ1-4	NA	TGTGCCAGCAGCTTGAAGGGCAGGGATGGAGAAAAACTGTTTTTT	CASSLKGRDGEKLFF
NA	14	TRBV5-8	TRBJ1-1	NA	TGTGCCATTTCGAAGCTGCTGCTCAACACTGAAGCTTTCTTT	CAISKLLLNTEAFF
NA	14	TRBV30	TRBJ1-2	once	TGTGCCTGGATCTTCGGACCGATGAACTATGGCTACACCTTC	CAWIFGPMNYGYTF
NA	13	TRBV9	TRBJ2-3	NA	TGTGCCAGCAGCGAAGGGGGGACAGATACGCAGTATTTT	CASSEGGTDTQYF
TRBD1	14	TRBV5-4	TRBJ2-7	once	TGTGCCAGCAGCTGGGGGACAGGGATCTACGAGCAGTACTTC	CASSWGTGIYEQYF
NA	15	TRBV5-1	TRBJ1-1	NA	TGCGCCAGCAGCTTATACTATGCGGGCGGCACTGAAGCTTTCTTT	CASSLYYAGGTEAFF
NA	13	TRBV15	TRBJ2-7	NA	TGTGCCACCAGCAGAGACGGACGGGGCGAGCAGTACTTC	CATSRDGRGEQYF
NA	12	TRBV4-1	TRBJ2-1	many	TGCGCCAGCAGCCAAGATTCGGAGGAGCAGTTCTTC	CASSQDSEEQFF
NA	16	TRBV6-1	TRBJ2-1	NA	TGTGCCAGCAGTGAAATGCCGAACAAGTATTACAATGAGCAGTTCTTC	CASSEMPNKYYNEQFF
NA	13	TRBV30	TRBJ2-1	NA	TGTGCCTGGACCACGAGCTCCTACAATGAGCAGTTCTTC	CAWTTSSYNEQFF
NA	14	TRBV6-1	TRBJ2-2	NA	TGTGCCAGCAGGCCGAGTCAGGCCACCGGGGAGCTGTTTTTT	CASRPSQATGELFF
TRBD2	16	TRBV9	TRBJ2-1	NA	TGTGCCAGCAGCGTAGTGGGCGGGAGTATTGGGAATGAGCAGTTCTTC	CASSVVGGSIGNEQFF
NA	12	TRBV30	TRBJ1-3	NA	TGTGCCTTCGGGAAGACTGGAAACACCATATATTTT	CAFGKTGNTIYF